This TCR beta chain was retrieved from a study of T cells in Graves' hyperthyroidism and ophthalmopathy. What was amplified from RNA transcripts were TCR beta CDR3 regions. Primed by the HTBI set, a first-round RT-PCR was run on the TCR CDR3. TCRdb reprocessed the multiplex PCR reads via MiXCR and lists one record per CDR3 protein. The data hold a few hundred thousand distinct CDR3 sequences, with roughly 15% observed a single time. Whole-study results and caveats: Most thyroid clonotypes expanded above 0.001 appeared in blood too.

In its sample, this clonotype was seen many times. Its specificity is unknown. V lost 5 bases to trimming and J lost 6 bases, with 10 bases between them. In germline, CDR1 is DFQATT, CDR2 SNEGSKA (reference sequence). This CDR3 spans 12 amino acids. Exclusion of patients followed from uncontrolled infection, other autoimmune disease, pregnancy or lactation. This rearrangement joins TRBV20-1 to TRBJ2-2; D ambiguous. The sequencing sample was made of blood. The TCR comes from a woman between 40 and 55 years old with Graves' hyperthyroidism that later progressed to Graves' ophthalmopathy. This chain's CDR3 is CSASGSAGELFF. Here the CDR3 DNA reads TGCAGTGCTTCCGGATCGGCCGGGGAGCTGTTTTTT.